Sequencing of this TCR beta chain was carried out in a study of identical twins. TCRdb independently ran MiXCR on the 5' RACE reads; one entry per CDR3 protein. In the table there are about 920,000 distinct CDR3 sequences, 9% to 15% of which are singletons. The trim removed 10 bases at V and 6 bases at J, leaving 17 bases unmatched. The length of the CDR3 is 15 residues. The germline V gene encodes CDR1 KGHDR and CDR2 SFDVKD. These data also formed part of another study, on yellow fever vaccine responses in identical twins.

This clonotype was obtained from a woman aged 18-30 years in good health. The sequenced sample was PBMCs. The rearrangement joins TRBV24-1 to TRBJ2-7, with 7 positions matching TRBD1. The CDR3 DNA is TGTGCCACTAATATCATCCTTCGACAGGGCGGCGAGCAGTACTTC. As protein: CATNIILRQGGEQYF.